This TCR beta chain emerged from a study of blood T cells in healthy people across ages. Study-wide results and limits: Fewer expanded clones and more diversity marked long-lived versus aged donors.

The V and J ends lost 4 bases and 2 bases, in that order; junction bases with no gene match: 3. The CDR3 loop spans 15 amino acids. The V gene's germline CDR1 is SGHRS and CDR2 YFSETQ. This clonotype was seen a few times. Its antigen is as yet unknown. With a J-beta primer mix and a sample-barcoded 5' primer, a second PCR ran about 7 to 12 cycles. TCRdb re-called the 5' RACE reads with MiXCR, one entry per CDR3 protein. The sample records 1.8 million or so distinct CDR3 sequences, 39% being singletons. Samples each yielded at least 5 micrograms of total RNA. This TCR was recovered from a human donor in good health. The V gene is TRBV5-1, the J gene TRBJ1-2; 12 positions agree with TRBD1. Sequenced: blood. CDR3 in amino acids: CASSKGQGANYGYTF. The DNA of the CDR3 is TGCGCCAGCAGCAAGGGACAGGGGGCAAACTATGGCTACACCTTC.